These T cell receptor beta chains were read from a single sample in a study of identical twins. TCRdb reprocessed the 5' RACE reads via MiXCR and lists one record per CDR3 protein. Here the sample spans 570,000 or so distinct CDR3 sequences, more than 9% being singletons. These data are also associated with another study on yellow fever vaccine responses in identical twins.

The sequencing input was PBMCs. Every receptor here comes from a young woman in good health. Both conserved end residues are part of each CDR3. Each record gives: CDR3 DNA, CDR3 protein, clone size, D gene, V gene, J gene. A D gene is named only where the DNA matches it firmly. The size field is filled for only some rows; it gives once, few, many or a size class.

DNA: TGCAGTGCTAGAGATCCTAGGACTAGCGGGAAGGTTAATGAGCAGTTCTTC
CDR3: CSARDPRTSGKVNEQFF
size: .
D: TRBD2
V: TRBV20-1
J: TRBJ2-1

DNA: TGCTGTGCTAGAGAACCCCGGACACTCTCCTACGAGCAGTACTTC
CDR3: CCAREPRTLSYEQYF
size: .
D: .
V: TRBV20-1
J: TRBJ2-7

DNA: TGTGCCAGCAGCTCTAAGCGGGAGGGCGTTGAGCAGTTCTTC
CDR3: CASSSKREGVEQFF
size: .
D: TRBD2
V: TRBV6-2/TRBV6-3
J: TRBJ2-1

DNA: TGTGCCAGCAGCTTGGACACAGGCTACGAGCAGTACTTC
CDR3: CASSLDTGYEQYF
size: few
D: .
V: TRBV5-5
J: TRBJ2-7

DNA: TGTGCCAGCAGTTCGACTAGCGGGGGATTTAAGGAGCAGTACTTC
CDR3: CASSSTSGGFKEQYF
size: few
D: TRBD2
V: TRBV6-5
J: TRBJ2-7

DNA: TGTGCCAGCTCACCACTAGGTTCCGGACTCAACCCGACGATTTCAGATACGCAGTATTTT
CDR3: CASSPLGSGLNPTISDTQYF
size: few
D: .
V: TRBV18
J: TRBJ2-3

DNA: TGTGCCAGCAGCCAATCAAATAGCGTTTCCCTCGCCAATGAGCAGTTCTTC
CDR3: CASSQSNSVSLANEQFF
size: many
D: .
V: TRBV4-2
J: TRBJ2-1

DNA: TGCAGCGTAGGGAGCACCGGGGAGCTGTTTTTT
CDR3: CSVGSTGELFF
size: .
D: .
V: TRBV29-1
J: TRBJ2-2

DNA: TGTGCCAGCAGCTTAGAAGGGAGATCTTCATCACCCCTCCACTTT
CDR3: CASSLEGRSSSPLHF
size: .
D: .
V: TRBV7-9
J: TRBJ1-6

DNA: TGTGCCAGCAGCCCCCTAGCGGGAGGAGCTTACAATGAGCAGTTCTTC
CDR3: CASSPLAGGAYNEQFF
size: .
D: TRBD2
V: TRBV7-2
J: TRBJ2-1

DNA: TGTGCCAGCAGTCCCCATACAGGAAATAGCAATCAGCCCCAGCATTTT
CDR3: CASSPHTGNSNQPQHF
size: .
D: .
V: TRBV28
J: TRBJ1-5

DNA: TGTGCCAGCAGCTTCACAGGGTTGGAGACCCAGTACTTC
CDR3: CASSFTGLETQYF
size: many
D: .
V: TRBV7-2
J: TRBJ2-5

DNA: TGTGCCAGCAGCCCCAGGGACAGGGGGCAATCAGATACGCAGTATTTT
CDR3: CASSPRDRGQSDTQYF
size: few
D: TRBD1
V: TRBV3-1
J: TRBJ2-3

DNA: TGTGCCAGCAACCCATCGACAGGGACCTACGAGCAGTACTTC
CDR3: CASNPSTGTYEQYF
size: few
D: TRBD1
V: TRBV2
J: TRBJ2-7

DNA: TGTGCCAGCAGCCCCGGGACCAATCCCCACGAGCAGTACTTC
CDR3: CASSPGTNPHEQYF
size: .
D: .
V: TRBV6-1
J: TRBJ2-7

DNA: TGTGCCAGCAGCTTAGTAGTGGGGGGGCCTTCGGAGACCCAGTACTTC
CDR3: CASSLVVGGPSETQYF
size: .
D: .
V: TRBV7-9
J: TRBJ2-5

DNA: TGTGCCAGCAGCTCGAGGACAGACTCCTCTGGTGGAAAACTGTTTTTT
CDR3: CASSSRTDSSGGKLFF
size: .
D: .
V: TRBV7-9
J: TRBJ1-4

DNA: TGCGCCAGCAGTATCGAGGGCACCGCCTACGAGCAGTACTTC
CDR3: CASSIEGTAYEQYF
size: many
D: .
V: TRBV5-1
J: TRBJ2-7

DNA: TGTGCCAGCAGCAAGGGACTAGCGGGGGGAAACGAGCAGTACTTC
CDR3: CASSKGLAGGNEQYF
size: many
D: TRBD2
V: TRBV7-8
J: TRBJ2-7

DNA: TGTGCCGCAAGGGCGGCTAGCGGGGAGTACAATGAGCAGTTCTTC
CDR3: CAARAASGEYNEQFF
size: .
D: TRBD2
V: TRBV10-3
J: TRBJ2-1

DNA: TGTGCCACCAGTGTCCAGGGAACGCAGTTCTTC
CDR3: CATSVQGTQFF
size: .
D: .
V: TRBV24-1
J: TRBJ2-1

DNA: TGTGCCAGCACCATGTTCCAGGCCAACACCGGGGAGCTGTTTTTT
CDR3: CASTMFQANTGELFF
size: few
D: .
V: TRBV5-5
J: TRBJ2-2

DNA: TGTGCCAGCAGCTCCGATATGGCCGACAGGTACCAAGAGACCCAGTACTTC
CDR3: CASSSDMADRYQETQYF
size: few
D: .
V: TRBV7-9
J: TRBJ2-5

DNA: TGTGCCAGCACCACAGGGGGGGTGAACACCGGGGAGCTGTTTTTT
CDR3: CASTTGGVNTGELFF
size: many
D: .
V: TRBV6-5
J: TRBJ2-2

DNA: TGTGCCAGCAGCCAAAATAGCGGGGGGGCCTACAATGAGCAGTTCTTC
CDR3: CASSQNSGGAYNEQFF
size: few
D: TRBD2
V: TRBV11-1
J: TRBJ2-1

DNA: TGTGCCAGCAGTTACTCTGGTGGACAGCATACCTACGAGCAGTACTTC
CDR3: CASSYSGGQHTYEQYF
size: .
D: .
V: TRBV6-2/TRBV6-3
J: TRBJ2-7

DNA: TGTGCCAGCAGCCAAGATCTACTAGGCGACTATGAGCAGTTCTTC
CDR3: CASSQDLLGDYEQFF
size: few
D: .
V: TRBV4-2
J: TRBJ2-1

DNA: TGCAGTGCTAGTTCTAGCGGGGGGATTCCCTACGAGCAGTACTTC
CDR3: CSASSSGGIPYEQYF
size: .
D: TRBD2
V: TRBV20-1
J: TRBJ2-7

DNA: TGTGCCAGCAGCATCTCTCGAAGGACAACGAACACCGGGGAGCTGTTTTTT
CDR3: CASSISRRTTNTGELFF
size: many
D: .
V: TRBV7-2
J: TRBJ2-2

DNA: TGCGCCAGCAGCATTGGGACAGGGAAAAATCAGCCCCAGCATTTT
CDR3: CASSIGTGKNQPQHF
size: .
D: TRBD1
V: TRBV5-1
J: TRBJ1-5

DNA: TGTGCCAGTAGCGAGACAGCCAGAGAGACCCAGTACTTC
CDR3: CASSETARETQYF
size: few
D: .
V: TRBV19
J: TRBJ2-5

DNA: TGTGCCAGCAGCATTTCCGGGACAAATCAAAAACTGTTTTTT
CDR3: CASSISGTNQKLFF
size: .
D: .
V: TRBV7-9
J: TRBJ1-4

DNA: TGCAGTGCTAGGAGCTTAGCGGGAGGGAACATTCAGTACTTC
CDR3: CSARSLAGGNIQYF
size: few
D: TRBD2
V: TRBV20-1
J: TRBJ2-4

DNA: TGTGCCAGCAGCGAGACGGTAAAGGGGTACACCGGGGAGCTGTTTTTT
CDR3: CASSETVKGYTGELFF
size: .
D: .
V: TRBV5-4
J: TRBJ2-2

DNA: TGTGCCAGCAGTTCCCTCGGGAATGGGGAGACCCAGTACTTC
CDR3: CASSSLGNGETQYF
size: .
D: .
V: TRBV28
J: TRBJ2-5

DNA: TGTGCCAGCAGAAAGTACAATGAGCAGTTCTTC
CDR3: CASRKYNEQFF
size: few
D: .
V: TRBV28
J: TRBJ2-1

DNA: TGTGCCAGCAGCCAGGGACCTCCCAATGAGCAGTTCTTC
CDR3: CASSQGPPNEQFF
size: many
D: .
V: TRBV3-1
J: TRBJ2-1

DNA: TGTGCCTGGAGCGAGACCGTCCCCCCCGATACGCAGTATTTT
CDR3: CAWSETVPPDTQYF
size: once
D: .
V: TRBV30
J: TRBJ2-3

DNA: TGTGCCAGCCAGACAGGGGGCGGCACAGATACGCAGTATTTT
CDR3: CASQTGGGTDTQYF
size: many
D: TRBD1
V: TRBV2
J: TRBJ2-3

DNA: TGCGCCAGCAGTGGGAACGGCGAGCAGTACTTC
CDR3: CASSGNGEQYF
size: few
D: .
V: TRBV10-1
J: TRBJ2-7

DNA: TGCAGTGCTAGATCCCGCGAGACGATCTACGAGCAGTACTTC
CDR3: CSARSRETIYEQYF
size: .
D: .
V: TRBV20-1
J: TRBJ2-7

DNA: TGTGCCAGCAGCTTGGGGACAGGGTCTGAGGACTTC
CDR3: CASSLGTGSEDF
size: many
D: TRBD1
V: TRBV5-6
J: TRBJ2-4